What follows describes a single T cell receptor (beta chain). Its antigen is unidentified. The V end was cut by 9 bases, the J end by 5 bases, with 16 bases between. This CDR3 is 13 amino acids long. Germline V gene lookup returns CDR1 MNHNS and CDR2 SASEGT. TCRdb ran MiXCR on the RT-PCR reads and lists one entry per CDR3 protein. The sample has about 800,000 distinct CDR3 sequences, around 20% seen once. This sample is drawn from a study of response to subunit inactivated influenza vaccine. Study-wide results and caveats: Authors suggested each seasonal flu vaccination may recruit only limited numbers of new T cells.

This receptor was obtained from a man in his fifties who received an inactivated influenza vaccine. V and J are TRBV6-1 and TRBJ1-2; D unresolved. The sequencing here drew on PBMCs from blood, taken 5 days after vaccination. CDR3 bases: TGTGCCAGTGGTGAGGCAGAACTATATGGCTACACCTTC. Protein product: CASGEAELYGYTF.